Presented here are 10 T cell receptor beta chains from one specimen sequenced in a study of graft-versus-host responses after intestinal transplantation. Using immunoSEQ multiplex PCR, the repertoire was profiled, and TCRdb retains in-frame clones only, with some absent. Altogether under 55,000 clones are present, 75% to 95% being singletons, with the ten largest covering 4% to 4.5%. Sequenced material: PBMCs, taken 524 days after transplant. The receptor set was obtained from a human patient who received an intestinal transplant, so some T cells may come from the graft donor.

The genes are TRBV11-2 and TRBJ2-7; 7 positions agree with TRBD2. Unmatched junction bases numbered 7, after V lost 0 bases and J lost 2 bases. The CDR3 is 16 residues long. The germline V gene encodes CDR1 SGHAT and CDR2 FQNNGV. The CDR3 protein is CASSLDRGSKAYEQYF. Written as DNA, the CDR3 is TGTGCCAGCAGCTTAGATCGCGGGAGTAAGGCCTACGAGCAGTACTTC.

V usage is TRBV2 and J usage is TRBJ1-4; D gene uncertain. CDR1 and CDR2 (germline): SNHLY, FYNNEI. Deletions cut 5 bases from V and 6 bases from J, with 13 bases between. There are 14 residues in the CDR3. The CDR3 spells CASSWTDRHEKLFF. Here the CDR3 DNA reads TGTGCCAGCAGTTGGACGGACCGACATGAAAAACTGTTTTTT. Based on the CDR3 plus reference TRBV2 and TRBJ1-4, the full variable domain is EPEVTQTPSHQVTQMGQEVILRCVPISNHLYFYWYRQILGQKVEFLVSFYNNEISEKSEIFDDQFSVERPDGSNFTLKIRSTKLEDSAMYFCASSWTDRHEKLFFGSGTQLSVL.

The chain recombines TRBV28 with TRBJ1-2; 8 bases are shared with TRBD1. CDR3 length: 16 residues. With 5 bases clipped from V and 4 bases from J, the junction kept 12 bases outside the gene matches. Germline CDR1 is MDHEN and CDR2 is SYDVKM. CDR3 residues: CASSPLRTGSVYGYTF. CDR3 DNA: TGTGCCAGCAGTCCCCTTCGGACAGGGAGCGTCTATGGCTACACCTTC.

The CDR3 reads CASSLDRAGGGYTF. The CDR3 DNA is TGCGCCAGCAGCTTGGACAGGGCAGGAGGTGGCTACACCTTC. This sequence joins TRBV5-1 and TRBJ1-2, with D tentatively TRBD1 (6 bases). Germline-derived CDR1 and CDR2 are SGHRS and YFSETQ. V was clipped by 0 bases and J by 7 bases, with 13 bases between them. This CDR3 region has 14 residues.

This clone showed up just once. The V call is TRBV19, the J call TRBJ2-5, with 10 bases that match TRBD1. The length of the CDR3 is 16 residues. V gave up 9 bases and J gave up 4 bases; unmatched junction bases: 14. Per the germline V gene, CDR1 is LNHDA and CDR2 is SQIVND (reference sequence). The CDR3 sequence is CASRNAGTGDGETQYF. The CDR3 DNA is TGTGCCAGCCGAAACGCCGGGACAGGGGATGGAGAGACCCAGTACTTC.

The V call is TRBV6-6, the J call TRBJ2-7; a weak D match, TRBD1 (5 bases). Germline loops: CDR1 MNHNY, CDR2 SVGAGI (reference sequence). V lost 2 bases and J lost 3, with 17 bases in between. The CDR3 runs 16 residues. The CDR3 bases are TGTGCCAGCAGTTACGGTCAGTGGGGCGGATACTACGAGCAGTACTTC. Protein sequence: CASSYGQWGGYYEQYF.

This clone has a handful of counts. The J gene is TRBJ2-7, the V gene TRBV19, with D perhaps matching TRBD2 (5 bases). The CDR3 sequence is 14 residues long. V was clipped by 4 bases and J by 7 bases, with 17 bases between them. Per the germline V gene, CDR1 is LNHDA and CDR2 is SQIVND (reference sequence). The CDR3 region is CASSSQRSTTEQYF. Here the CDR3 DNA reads TGTGCCAGTAGTAGTCAGCGGTCTACTACGGAGCAGTACTTC.

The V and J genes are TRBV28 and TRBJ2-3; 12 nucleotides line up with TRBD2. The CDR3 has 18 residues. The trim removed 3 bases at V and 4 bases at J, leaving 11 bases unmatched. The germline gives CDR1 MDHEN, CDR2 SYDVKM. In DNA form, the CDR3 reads TGTGCCAGCAGTTTTCTAGATCTAGCGGGAGGGTTGTCAGATACGCAGTATTTT. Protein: CASSFLDLAGGLSDTQYF.

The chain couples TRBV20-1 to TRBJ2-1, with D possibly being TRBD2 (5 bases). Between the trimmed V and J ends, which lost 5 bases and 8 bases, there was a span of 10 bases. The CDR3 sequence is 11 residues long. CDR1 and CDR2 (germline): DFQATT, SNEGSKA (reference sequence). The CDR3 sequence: CSAWRRDEQFF. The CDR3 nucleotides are TGCAGTGCTTGGAGGCGGGATGAGCAGTTCTTC.

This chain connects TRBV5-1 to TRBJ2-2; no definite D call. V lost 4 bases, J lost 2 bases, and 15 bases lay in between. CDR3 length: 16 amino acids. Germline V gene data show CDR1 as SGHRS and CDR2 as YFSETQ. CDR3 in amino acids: CASSLGGNINTGELFF. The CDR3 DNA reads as TGCGCCAGCAGCCTGGGCGGCAATATAAACACCGGGGAGCTGTTTTTT.